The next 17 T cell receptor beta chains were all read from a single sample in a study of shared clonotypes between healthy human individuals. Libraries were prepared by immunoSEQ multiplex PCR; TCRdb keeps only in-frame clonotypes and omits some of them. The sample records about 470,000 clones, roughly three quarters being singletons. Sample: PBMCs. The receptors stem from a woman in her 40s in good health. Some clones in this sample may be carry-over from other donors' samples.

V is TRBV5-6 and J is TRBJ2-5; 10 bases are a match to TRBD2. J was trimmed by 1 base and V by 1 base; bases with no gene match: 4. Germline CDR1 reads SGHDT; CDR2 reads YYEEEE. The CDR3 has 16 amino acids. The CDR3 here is CASSLLAGVLQETQYF. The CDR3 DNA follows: TGTGCCAGCAGCTTGCTAGCGGGAGTACTCCAAGAGACCCAGTACTTC.

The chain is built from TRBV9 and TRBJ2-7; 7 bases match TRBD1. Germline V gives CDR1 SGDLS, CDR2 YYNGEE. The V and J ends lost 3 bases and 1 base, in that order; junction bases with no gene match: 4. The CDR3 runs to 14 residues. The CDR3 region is CASSGRDSSYEQYF. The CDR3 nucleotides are TGTGCCAGCAGCGGCCGGGACAGTTCCTACGAGCAGTACTTC. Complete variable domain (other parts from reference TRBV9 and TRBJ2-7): DSGVTQTPKHLITATGQRVTLRCSPRSGDLSVYWYQQSLDQGLQFLIQYYNGEERAKGNILERFSAQQFPDLHSELNLSSLELGDSALYFCASSGRDSSYEQYFGPGTRLTVT.

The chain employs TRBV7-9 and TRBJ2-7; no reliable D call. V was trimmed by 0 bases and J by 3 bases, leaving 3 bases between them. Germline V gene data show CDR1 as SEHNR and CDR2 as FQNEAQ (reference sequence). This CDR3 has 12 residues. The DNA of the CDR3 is TGTGCCAGCAGCTTAGCGGACTACGAGCAGTACTTC. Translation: CASSLADYEQYF.

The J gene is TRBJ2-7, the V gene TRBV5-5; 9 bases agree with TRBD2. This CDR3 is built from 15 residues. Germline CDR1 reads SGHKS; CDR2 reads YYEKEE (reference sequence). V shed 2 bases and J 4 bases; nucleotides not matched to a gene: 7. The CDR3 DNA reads TGTGCCAGCAGCTTTATGAAAGCGGGAGGTTACGAGCAGTACTTC. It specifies CASSFMKAGGYEQYF.

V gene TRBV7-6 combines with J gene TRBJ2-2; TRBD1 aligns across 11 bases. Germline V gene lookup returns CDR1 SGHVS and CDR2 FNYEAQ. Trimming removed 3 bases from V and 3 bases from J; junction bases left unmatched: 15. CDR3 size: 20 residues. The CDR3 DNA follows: TGTGCCAGCAGCTTGCCTCTAAAAGGGACAGGGGGTCGCGACACCGGGGAGCTGTTTTTT. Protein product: CASSLPLKGTGGRDTGELFF.

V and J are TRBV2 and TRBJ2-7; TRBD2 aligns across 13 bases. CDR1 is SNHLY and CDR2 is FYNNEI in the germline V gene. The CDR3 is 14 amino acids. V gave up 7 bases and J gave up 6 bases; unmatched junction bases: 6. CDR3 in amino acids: CASIGLAGVFEQYF. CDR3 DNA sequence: TGTGCCAGCATTGGACTAGCGGGAGTATTCGAGCAGTACTTC. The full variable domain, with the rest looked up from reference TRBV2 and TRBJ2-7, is EPEVTQTPSHQVTQMGQEVILRCVPISNHLYFYWYRQILGQKVEFLVSFYNNEISEKSEIFDDQFSVERPDGSNFTLKIRSTKLEDSAMYFCASIGLAGVFEQYFGPGTRLTVT.

The CDR3 loop reads CASSVGGSNYEQYF. The CDR3 DNA reads as TGTGCCAGCAGCGTAGGCGGGTCGAACTACGAGCAGTACTTC. The V call is TRBV9, the J call TRBJ2-7; D is possibly TRBD2 (5 bases). The CDR3 contains 14 residues. Trimming shortened V by 0 bases and J by 3 bases, and 10 bases separated the two germline ends. Germline loops: CDR1 SGDLS, CDR2 YYNGEE.

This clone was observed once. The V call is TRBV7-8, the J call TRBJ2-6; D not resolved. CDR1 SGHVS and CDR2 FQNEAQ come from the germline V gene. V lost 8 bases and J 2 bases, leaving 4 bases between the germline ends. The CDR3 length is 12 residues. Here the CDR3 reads CASRPGANVLTF. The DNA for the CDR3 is TGTGCCAGCCGACCTGGGGCCAACGTCCTGACTTTC. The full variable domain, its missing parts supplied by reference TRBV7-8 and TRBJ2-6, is GAGVSQSPRYKVAKRGQDVALRCDPISGHVSLFWYQQALGQGPEFLTYFQNEAQLDKSGLPSDRFFAERPEGSVSTLKIQRTQQEDSAVYLCASRPGANVLTFGAGSRLTVL.

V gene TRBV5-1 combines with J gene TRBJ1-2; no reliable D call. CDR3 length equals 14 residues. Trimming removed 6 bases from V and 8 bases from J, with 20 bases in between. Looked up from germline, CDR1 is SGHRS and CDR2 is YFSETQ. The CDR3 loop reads CASTPQVGNVGYTF. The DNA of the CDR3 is TGCGCCAGCACCCCCCAAGTGGGGAACGTGGGCTACACCTTC.

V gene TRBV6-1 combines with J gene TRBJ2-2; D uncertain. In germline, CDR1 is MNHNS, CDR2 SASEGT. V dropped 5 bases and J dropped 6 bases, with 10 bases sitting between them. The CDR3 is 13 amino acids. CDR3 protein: CASSITNSGELFF. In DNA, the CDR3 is TGTGCCAGCAGTATTACGAATTCCGGGGAGCTGTTTTTT.

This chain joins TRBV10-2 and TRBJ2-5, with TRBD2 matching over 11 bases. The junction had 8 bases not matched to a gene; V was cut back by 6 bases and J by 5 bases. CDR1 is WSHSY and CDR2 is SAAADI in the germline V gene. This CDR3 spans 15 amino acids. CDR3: CASRVAGGGLETQYF. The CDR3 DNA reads TGCGCCAGCAGAGTAGCGGGAGGGGGTTTGGAGACCCAGTACTTC.

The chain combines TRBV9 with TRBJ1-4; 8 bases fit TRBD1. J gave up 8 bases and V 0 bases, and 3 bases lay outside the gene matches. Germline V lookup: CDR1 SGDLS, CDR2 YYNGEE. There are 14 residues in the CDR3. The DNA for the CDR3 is TGTGCCAGCAGCGTAGGGACAGGGAGGGAAAAACTGTTTTTT. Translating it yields CASSVGTGREKLFF.

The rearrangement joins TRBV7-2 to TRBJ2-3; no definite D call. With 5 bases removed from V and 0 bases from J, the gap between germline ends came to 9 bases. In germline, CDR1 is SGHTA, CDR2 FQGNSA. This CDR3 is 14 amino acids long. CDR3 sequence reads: CASSAFRSTDTQYF. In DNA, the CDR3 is TGTGCCAGCAGCGCCTTCCGGAGCACAGATACGCAGTATTTT. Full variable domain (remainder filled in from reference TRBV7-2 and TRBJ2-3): GAGVSQSPSNKVTEKGKDVELRCDPISGHTALYWYRQSLGQGLEFLIYFQGNSAPDKSGLPSDRFSAERTGGSVSTLTIQRTQQEDSAVYLCASSAFRSTDTQYFGPGTRLTVL.

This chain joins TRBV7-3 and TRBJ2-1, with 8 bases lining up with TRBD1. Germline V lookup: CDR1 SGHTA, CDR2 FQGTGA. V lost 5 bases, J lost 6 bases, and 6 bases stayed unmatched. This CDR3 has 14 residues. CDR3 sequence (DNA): TGTGCCAGCAGCCCATCCGGGACAGGCAATGAGCAGTTCTTC. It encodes CASSPSGTGNEQFF.

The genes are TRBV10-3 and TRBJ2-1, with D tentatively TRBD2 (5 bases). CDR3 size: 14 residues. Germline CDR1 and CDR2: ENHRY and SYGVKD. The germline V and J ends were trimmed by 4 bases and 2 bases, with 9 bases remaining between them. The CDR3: CAISASNAYNEQFF. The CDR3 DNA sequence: TGTGCCATCAGTGCTAGCAATGCCTACAATGAGCAGTTCTTC.

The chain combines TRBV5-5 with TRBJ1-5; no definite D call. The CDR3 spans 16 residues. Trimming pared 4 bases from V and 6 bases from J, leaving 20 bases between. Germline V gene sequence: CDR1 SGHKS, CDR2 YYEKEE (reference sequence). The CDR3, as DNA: TGTGCCAGCAGCAAAAAAGGAAGGTCGCTATCTCAGCCCCAGCATTTT. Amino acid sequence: CASSKKGRSLSQPQHF.

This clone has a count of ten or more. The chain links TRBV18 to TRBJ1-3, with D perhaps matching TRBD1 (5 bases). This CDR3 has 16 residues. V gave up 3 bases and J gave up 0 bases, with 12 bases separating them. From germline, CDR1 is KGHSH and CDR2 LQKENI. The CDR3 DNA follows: TGTGCCAGCTCACCCCTCGGGACGGCCTCTGGAAACACCATATATTTT. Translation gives CASSPLGTASGNTIYF.